A selection of T cell receptor beta chains follows, all from one sample in a study of OX40 agonist ivuxolimab in advanced cancers. Sequenced by immunoSEQ multiplex PCR; TCRdb stores in-frame clones only, minus some. In the table there are around 69,000 clones, about 85% of which are singletons. The input for sequencing was CD4+ or CD8+ T cells sorted from blood, taken in a trial of the OX40 agonist ivuxolimab. The receptors shown here come from an adult with an advanced solid tumor such as melanoma, head and neck, liver or kidney cancer. Each CDR3 is given with its conserved first and last residue. Each record gives: V gene, J gene, clone size, D gene, CDR3 DNA, CDR3 protein. The D gene is left open where the match is weak. Some rows have no size entry. The others give once, few or many, or a class for an expanded clone.

TRBV5-6,TRBJ2-5,once,NA,TGTGCCAGCAGCTTGCTATCGGGGGTCCGGGGGGAGACCCAGTACTTC,CASSLLSGVRGETQYF
TRBV7-9,TRBJ1-4,once,NA,TGTGCCAGCAGCTTACAGGGCGTTGGTGAAAAACTGTTTTTT,CASSLQGVGEKLFF
TRBV5-1,TRBJ1-1,NA,TRBD1,TGCGCCAGCAGCTGGACCGGGACAGCGAACACTGAAGCTTTCTTT,CASSWTGTANTEAFF
TRBV7-2,TRBJ1-5,NA,NA,TGTGCCAGCAGCTTAGTGGAAGGCTTCAATCAGCCCCAGCATTTT,CASSLVEGFNQPQHF
TRBV5-1,TRBJ1-1,NA,NA,TGCGCCAGCAGCTTGGGAACTGAAGCTTTCTTT,CASSLGTEAFF
TRBV6-4,TRBJ1-6,once,NA,TGTGCCAGCAGTGCTGCGCCCGGGGGCTCACCCCTCCACTTT,CASSAAPGGSPLHF
TRBV30,TRBJ1-2,NA,NA,TGTGCCCCTTACGTGGTAGGGGGGTTTGGGGGCTACACCTTC,CAPYVVGGFGGYTF
TRBV4-3,TRBJ2-4,NA,NA,TGCGCCAGCAGCCAAGAAGGGGGGGCAAGGAACATTCAGTACTTC,CASSQEGGARNIQYF
TRBV11-2,TRBJ2-2,NA,TRBD1,TGTGCCAGCAGCTTAGTAAAGGGGACAGGGAACACCGGGGAGCTGTTTTTT,CASSLVKGTGNTGELFF
TRBV6-1,TRBJ1-1,NA,NA,TGTGCCAGCAGTGAGCGAGGAACTGAAGCTTTCTTT,CASSERGTEAFF